This entry concerns a single T cell receptor (beta chain). This record belongs to a study of blood T cell repertoires in COVID-19. Study details: Nucleic acid was either cDNA or gDNA, and it came from T cells, B-cell-depleted T cells, or PBMCs.

The repertoire was sequenced with immunoSEQ multiplex PCR; TCRdb's copy has only in-frame clones and lacks some. Of some 100,000 clones in the sample, 80% are singletons; the top ten hold 12%. Sequenced sample: peripheral blood. The TCR was taken from a woman between 65 and 79 years old with acute or convalescent COVID-19.

The CDR3 sequence: CASSEGSYTEAFF. The DNA of the CDR3 is TGTGCCAGCAGCGAGGGATCATACACTGAAGCTTTCTTT. The chain uses TRBV6-2 or TRBV6-3 and TRBJ1-1; D is unresolved. Germline assignment: CDR1 MNHEY and CDR2 SVGEGT. Trimming pared 6 bases from V and 3 bases from J, leaving 11 bases between. This CDR3 has 13 amino acids.